The present TCR beta chain was sequenced within a study of blood T cells in healthy people across ages (dated by TCRdb to 2014 to 2015). Regarding the complete study: In model experiments, template switching captured roughly one uniquely barcoded TCR beta cDNA molecule for every two T cells. The study analyzed two additional independent replicas of 1 million unique cDNA reads from the same blood draw for two donors, one aged 18 to 30 and one aged 80 or older. The donors were split into four age groups: young (average around 17 years), middle-aged (about 40), aged (62) and long-lived (82). Using deep sequencing normalized with unique cDNA molecular identifiers, the study measured how TCR beta repertoire diversity changes with age. Donors of different ages were randomly distributed across sequencing lanes to avoid experimental bias. Study-wide conclusions, independent of this receptor: Total diversity estimates from one million sequenced T cells were considered lower bounds and underestimates. Compared with the aged group, the long-lived group had more naive CD4+ T cells, fewer expanded clones and increased TCR diversity, suggesting age selection. The CMV infection status of donors was not known, potentially confounding age-related changes in expanded clonotypes. As age increased, observed TCR beta diversity per million T cells dropped in a roughly linear way, and a significant reduction was already evident by age roughly 36. Because profiling used bulk unsorted PBMCs, naive and antigen-experienced compartments could not be compared conclusively. The percentage of naive T cells measured by flow cytometry correlated strongly with observed TCR beta diversity.

The roughly 39 donors, aged about 6 to 95 years, were systemically healthy Caucasian individuals from Russia. Ten milliliters of peripheral blood were drawn from each donor into EDTA-treated Vacutainer tubes. Ficoll-Paque density-gradient centrifugation was used to isolate PBMCs, with at least 7 million obtained per sample. Total RNA, at least 6 micrograms per sample, was extracted from PBMCs with Trizol reagent. For every donor, flow cytometry on a PBMC aliquot measured the percentage of naive CD45RAhigh/CD27high T cells. CDR1 and CDR2, per the germline V gene (reference sequence), are SSHAT and FNYEAQ. Including the terminal cysteine and phenylalanine, the CDR3 comprises 13 residues. Only the CDR3 part of the read is kept: 39 bases, read in frame from the first base. This clonotype was detected only a few times. Its recognized antigen is unknown. The junction departs from germline at one end; a sequencing error may be responsible.

Library preparation used 5' RACE. TCRdb names Illumina HiSeq 2500 as the instrument used. A second PCR of about 6 to 12 cycles was run with a J-beta primer mix and a sample-barcoded 5' primer. A template-switch 5' adaptor carrying 12 random nucleotides introduced a unique molecular identifier onto each TCR beta cDNA molecule. Each sample yielded at least 3 million CDR3-containing paired-end reads. All of the RNA was converted into first-strand cDNA using the Mint cDNA synthesis kit, with a TRBC-specific oligonucleotide serving as the primer. After uracil-DNA glycosylase treatment, a first 18-cycle PCR used universal primers M1SS and BC2_uni_R on all cDNA. The authors processed their data as follows. For normalization, 1 million high-quality reads were randomly selected from each sample, with every read carrying a distinct molecular identifier. Instead of being binned into consensus sequences, reads that shared molecular identifiers were thrown out. CDR3 identification, clonotype clustering and error correction used MiTCR with a Q25 quality threshold and the strictest error-elimination algorithm. A nonparametric unseen species model with Euler transformation was used to estimate a lower bound on total TCR beta diversity. TCRdb reanalyzed the raw reads on its own, using fastp at Q25 for trimming and MiXCR for clone calling, and kept in-frame beta chains. Rows with a matching CDR3 protein are joined into one entry that keeps the most common DNA and genes. TCRdb, not the original authors, processed these V and J calls. Present in this sample are 550,000 to 700,000 distinct CDR3 sequences, 25% to 30% of which were seen just once. Roughly 20% of the sample is held by the ten biggest clonotypes.

The chain was built from TRBV7-7 and TRBJ2-3; the D gene remains uncertain. The receptor's source is a woman in her seventies in good health. The sequenced sample consisted of blood. This receptor has the CDR3 CASGLVYTDTQYF. The DNA reads as follows: TGTGCCAGCGGCTTAGTCTACACAGATACGCAGTATTTT.